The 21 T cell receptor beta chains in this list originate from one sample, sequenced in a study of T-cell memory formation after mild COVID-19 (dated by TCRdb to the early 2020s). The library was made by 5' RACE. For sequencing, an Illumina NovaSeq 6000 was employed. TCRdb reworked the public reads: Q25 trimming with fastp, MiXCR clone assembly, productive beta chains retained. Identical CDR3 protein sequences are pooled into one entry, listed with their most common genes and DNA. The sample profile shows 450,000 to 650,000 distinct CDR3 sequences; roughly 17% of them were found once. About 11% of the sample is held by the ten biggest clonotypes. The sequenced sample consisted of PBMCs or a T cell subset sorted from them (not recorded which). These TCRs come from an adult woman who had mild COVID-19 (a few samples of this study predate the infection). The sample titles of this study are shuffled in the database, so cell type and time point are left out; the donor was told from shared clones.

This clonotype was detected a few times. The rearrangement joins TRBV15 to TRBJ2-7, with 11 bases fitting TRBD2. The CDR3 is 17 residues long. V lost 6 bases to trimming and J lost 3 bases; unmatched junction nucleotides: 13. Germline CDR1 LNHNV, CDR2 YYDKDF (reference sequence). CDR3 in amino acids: CATSLEGRLAGYYEQYF. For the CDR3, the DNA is TGTGCCACCAGTCTCGAGGGGAGACTAGCGGGATACTACGAGCAGTACTTC.

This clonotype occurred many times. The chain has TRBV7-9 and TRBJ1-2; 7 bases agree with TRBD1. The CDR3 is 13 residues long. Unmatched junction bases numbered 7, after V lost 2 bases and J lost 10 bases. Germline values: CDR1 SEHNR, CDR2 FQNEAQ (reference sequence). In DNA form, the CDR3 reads TGTGCCAGCAGCTTACCGGGACAGCCTTACTACACCTTC. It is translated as CASSLPGQPYYTF.

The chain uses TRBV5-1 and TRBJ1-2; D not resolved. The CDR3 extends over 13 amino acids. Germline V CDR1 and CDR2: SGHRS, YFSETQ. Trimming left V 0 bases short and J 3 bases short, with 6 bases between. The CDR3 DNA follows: TGCGCCAGCAGCTTGGACTTCGACTATGGCTACACCTTC. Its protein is CASSLDFDYGYTF.

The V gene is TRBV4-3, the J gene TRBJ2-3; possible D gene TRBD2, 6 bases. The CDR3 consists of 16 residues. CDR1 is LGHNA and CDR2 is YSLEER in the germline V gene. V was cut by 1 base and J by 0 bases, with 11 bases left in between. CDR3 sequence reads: CASSQVLAYSTDTQYF. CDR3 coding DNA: TGCGCCAGCAGCCAAGTACTAGCTTATAGCACAGATACGCAGTATTTT.

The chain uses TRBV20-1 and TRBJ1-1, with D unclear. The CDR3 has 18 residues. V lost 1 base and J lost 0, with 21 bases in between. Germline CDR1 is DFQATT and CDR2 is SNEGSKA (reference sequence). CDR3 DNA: TGCAGTGCTAGAGTTTCGGGAACCCACGCTTCCATGAACACTGAAGCTTTCTTT. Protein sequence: CSARVSGTHASMNTEAFF.

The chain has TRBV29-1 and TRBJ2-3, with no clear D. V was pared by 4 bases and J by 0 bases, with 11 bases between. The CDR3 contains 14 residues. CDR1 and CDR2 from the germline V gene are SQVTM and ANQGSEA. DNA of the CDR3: TGCAGCGTTGTAGGTCGGTCTAGCACAGATACGCAGTATTTT. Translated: CSVVGRSSTDTQYF.

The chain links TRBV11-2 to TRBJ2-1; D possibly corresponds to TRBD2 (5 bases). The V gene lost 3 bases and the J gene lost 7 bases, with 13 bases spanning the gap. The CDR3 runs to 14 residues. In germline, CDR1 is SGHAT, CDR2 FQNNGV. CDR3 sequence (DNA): TGTGCCAGCAGCTTGCCCGGGGTAGGGAATGAGCAGTTCTTC. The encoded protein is CASSLPGVGNEQFF.

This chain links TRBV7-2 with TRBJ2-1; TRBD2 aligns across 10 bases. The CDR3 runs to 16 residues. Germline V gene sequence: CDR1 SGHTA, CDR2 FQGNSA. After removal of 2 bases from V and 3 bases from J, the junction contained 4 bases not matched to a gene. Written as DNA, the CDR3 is TGTGCCAGCAGCTTACGGACTAGCGGATACTACAATGAGCAGTTCTTC. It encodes CASSLRTSGYYNEQFF.

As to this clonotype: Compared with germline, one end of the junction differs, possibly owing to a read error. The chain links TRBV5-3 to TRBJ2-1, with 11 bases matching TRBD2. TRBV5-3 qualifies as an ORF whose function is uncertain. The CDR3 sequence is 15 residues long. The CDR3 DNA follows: TGTGACAGAAGCTGGGGGACTAGCGGCGACAATGAGCAGTTCTTC. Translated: CDRSWGTSGDNEQFF.

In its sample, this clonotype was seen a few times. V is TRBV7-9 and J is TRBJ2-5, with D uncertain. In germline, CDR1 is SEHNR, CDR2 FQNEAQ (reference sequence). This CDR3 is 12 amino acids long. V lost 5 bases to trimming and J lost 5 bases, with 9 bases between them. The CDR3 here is CASSGRTETQYF. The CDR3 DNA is TGTGCCAGCAGCGGACGGACGGAGACCCAGTACTTC.

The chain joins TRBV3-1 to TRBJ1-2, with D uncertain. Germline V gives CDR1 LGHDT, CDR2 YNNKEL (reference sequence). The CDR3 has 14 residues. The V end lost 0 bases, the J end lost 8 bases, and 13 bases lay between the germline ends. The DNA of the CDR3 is TGTGCCAGCAGCCAAGATGGTGGGATGAAGGGCTACACCTTC. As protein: CASSQDGGMKGYTF.

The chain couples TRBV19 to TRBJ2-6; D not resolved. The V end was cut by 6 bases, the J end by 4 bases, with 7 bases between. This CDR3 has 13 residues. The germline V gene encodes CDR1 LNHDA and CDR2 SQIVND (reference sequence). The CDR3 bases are TGTGCCAGTAGGTTCGGGGGGGCCAACGTCCTGACTTTC. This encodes CASRFGGANVLTF.

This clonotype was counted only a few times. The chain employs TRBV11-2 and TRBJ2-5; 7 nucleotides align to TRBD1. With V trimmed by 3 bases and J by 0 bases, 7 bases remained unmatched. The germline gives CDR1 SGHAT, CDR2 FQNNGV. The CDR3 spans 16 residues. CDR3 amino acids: CASSFNWDSNQETQYF. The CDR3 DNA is TGTGCCAGCAGCTTTAACTGGGACAGTAACCAAGAGACCCAGTACTTC.

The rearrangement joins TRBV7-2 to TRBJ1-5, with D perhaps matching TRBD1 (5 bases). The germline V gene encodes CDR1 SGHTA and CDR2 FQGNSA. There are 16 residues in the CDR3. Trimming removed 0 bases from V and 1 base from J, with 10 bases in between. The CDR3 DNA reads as TGTGCCAGCAGCTTAGCAGGGGTTATGAGCAATCAGCCCCAGCATTTT. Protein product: CASSLAGVMSNQPQHF. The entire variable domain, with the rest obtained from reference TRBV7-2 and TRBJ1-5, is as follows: GAGVSQSPSNKVTEKGKDVELRCDPISGHTALYWYRQSLGQGLEFLIYFQGNSAPDKSGLPSDRFSAERTGGSVSTLTIQRTQQEDSAVYLCASSLAGVMSNQPQHFGDGTRLSIL.

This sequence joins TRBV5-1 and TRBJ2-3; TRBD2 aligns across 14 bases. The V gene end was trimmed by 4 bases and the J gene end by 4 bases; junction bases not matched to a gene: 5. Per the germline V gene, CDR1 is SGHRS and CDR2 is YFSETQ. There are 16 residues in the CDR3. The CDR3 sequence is CASSRGLAGESDTQYF. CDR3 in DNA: TGCGCCAGCAGCCGGGGACTAGCGGGAGAGTCAGATACGCAGTATTTT.

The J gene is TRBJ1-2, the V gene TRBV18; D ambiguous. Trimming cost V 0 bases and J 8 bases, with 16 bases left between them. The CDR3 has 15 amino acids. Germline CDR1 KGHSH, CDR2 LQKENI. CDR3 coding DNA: TGTGCCAGCTCACCACCGCTAGTCCGTAAGCGGGGCTACACCTTC. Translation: CASSPPLVRKRGYTF.

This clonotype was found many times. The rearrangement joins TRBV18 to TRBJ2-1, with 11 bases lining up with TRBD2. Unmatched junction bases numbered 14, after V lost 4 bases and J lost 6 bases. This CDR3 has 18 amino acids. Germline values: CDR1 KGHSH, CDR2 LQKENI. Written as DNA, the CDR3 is TGTGCCAGCTCACTCTACCCCCTTAGCGGGAGGGCCTCCAATGAGCAGTTCTTC. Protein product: CASSLYPLSGRASNEQFF.

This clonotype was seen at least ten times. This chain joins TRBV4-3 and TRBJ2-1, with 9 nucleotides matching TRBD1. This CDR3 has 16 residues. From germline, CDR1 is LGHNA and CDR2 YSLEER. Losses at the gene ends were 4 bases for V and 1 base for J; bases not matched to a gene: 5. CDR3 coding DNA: TGCGCCAGCAGCCGAACAGGGGGCCGGTCCTACAATGAGCAGTTCTTC. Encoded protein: CASSRTGGRSYNEQFF.

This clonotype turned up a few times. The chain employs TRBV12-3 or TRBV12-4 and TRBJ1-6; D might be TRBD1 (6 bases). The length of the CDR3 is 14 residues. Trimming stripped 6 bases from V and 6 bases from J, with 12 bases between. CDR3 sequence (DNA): TGTGCCAGCAGAATGACAGGCTCTAATTCACCCCTCCACTTT. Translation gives CASRMTGSNSPLHF.

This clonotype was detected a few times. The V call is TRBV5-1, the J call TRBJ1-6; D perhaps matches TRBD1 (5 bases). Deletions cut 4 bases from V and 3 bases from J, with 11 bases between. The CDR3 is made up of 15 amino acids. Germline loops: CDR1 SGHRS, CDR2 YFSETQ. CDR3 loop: CASSTRGLYNSPLHF. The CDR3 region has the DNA TGCGCCAGCAGCACAAGGGGACTCTATAATTCACCCCTCCACTTT. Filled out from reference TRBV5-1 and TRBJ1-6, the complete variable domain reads KAGVTQTPRYLIKTRGQQVTLSCSPISGHRSVSWYQQTPGQGLQFLFEYFSETQRNKGNFPGRFSGRQFSNSRSEMNVSTLELGDSALYLCASSTRGLYNSPLHFGNGTRLTVT.

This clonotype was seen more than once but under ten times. The CDR3 reads CASSPEKQGLAGVDTQYF. CDR3 DNA sequence: TGTGCCAGCAGCCCAGAAAAACAGGGACTAGCGGGAGTAGATACGCAGTATTTT. This chain links TRBV7-3 with TRBJ2-3; TRBD2 matches at 14 bases. The length of the CDR3 is 18 residues. J lost 5 bases, V lost 5 bases, and 12 bases had no gene match. From germline, CDR1 is SGHTA and CDR2 FQGTGA.